The 20 T cell receptor beta chains reported below all come from one sample, sequenced in a study of T-cell memory formation after mild COVID-19. MiXCR, run by TCRdb on the 5' RACE reads, gives a single entry per CDR3 protein. The table lists 530,000 or so distinct CDR3 sequences, around 15% of them singletons. The sample was PBMCs or a T cell subset sorted from them (not recorded which). The receptors were gathered from an adult woman who had mild COVID-19 (a few samples of this study predate the infection). Cell type and time point are not known.

The J gene is TRBJ1-1, the V gene TRBV5-1, with unresolved D. V lost 0 bases to trimming and J lost 3 bases, with 9 bases between them. The germline V gene has CDR1 SGHRS and CDR2 YFSETQ. The CDR3 length is 14 residues. This CDR3 reads CASSLGPVDTEAFF. In DNA form, the CDR3 reads TGCGCCAGCAGCTTGGGCCCAGTGGACACTGAAGCTTTCTTT.

This clonotype was seen a few times. The rearrangement joins TRBV12-3 or TRBV12-4 to TRBJ2-7; TRBD2 agrees at 8 bases. The CDR3 has 15 residues. Trimming removed 4 bases from V and 2 bases from J; junction bases left unmatched: 7. The CDR3 spells CASSSIAGNPYEQYF. CDR3 DNA sequence: TGTGCCAGCAGTTCTATAGCGGGAAACCCCTACGAGCAGTACTTC.

This clonotype was detected only a few times. The CDR3 coding sequence is TGCGCCAGCAGAGATAGCGGGGAATACAATGAGCAGTTCTTC. It specifies CASRDSGEYNEQFF. The chain is built from TRBV5-1 and TRBJ2-1, with 8 bases matching TRBD2. Trimming removed 5 bases from V and 4 bases from J; junction bases left unmatched: 5. CDR3 length: 14 amino acids. Germline V gene sequence: CDR1 SGHRS, CDR2 YFSETQ.

This clonotype was found a few times. This chain links TRBV21-1 with TRBJ2-7. TRBV21-1 is termed a pseudogene. The CDR3 covers 12 residues. CDR3 amino acids: CASSAISYEQYF. The CDR3 DNA follows: TGTGCCAGCAGCGCGATCTCCTACGAGCAGTACTTC.

There are many counts of this clonotype. The chain carries TRBV5-6 and TRBJ2-3, with TRBD2 as a possible D gene (6 bases). The CDR3 has 15 residues. Germline V lookup: CDR1 SGHDT, CDR2 YYEEEE. V dropped 1 base and J dropped 0 bases, with 9 bases sitting between them. CDR3 sequence: CASSLYGSSTDTQYF. CDR3 in DNA: TGTGCCAGCAGCTTGTACGGGAGTAGCACAGATACGCAGTATTTT.

This rearrangement joins TRBV12-5 to TRBJ1-1; D perhaps matches TRBD1 (5 bases). V lost 1 base, J lost 7 bases, and 16 bases lay in between. Germline lookup yields CDR1 LGHNT and CDR2 FRNRAP. The CDR3 is made up of 15 amino acids. The CDR3 region has the DNA TGTGCTAGTGGTTTGGAGGGACGCCCCCCGGGTGAAGCTTTCTTT. Its protein product is CASGLEGRPPGEAFF.

The chain joins TRBV5-6 to TRBJ1-1, with a weak D call TRBD1 (5 bases). Germline values: CDR1 SGHDT, CDR2 YYEEEE. The germline V and J ends were trimmed by 3 bases and 5 bases, with 20 bases remaining between them. This CDR3 spans 16 amino acids. The CDR3 DNA follows: TGTGCCAGCAGCTGGGGGTGGAAACGCCGCGGTACTGAAGCTTTCTTT. Protein product: CASSWGWKRRGTEAFF.

The chain couples TRBV7-3 to TRBJ2-3; weak D call: TRBD2 (6 bases). This CDR3 is 16 amino acids long. Germline CDR1 SGHTA, CDR2 FQGTGA. V lost 1 base and J 2 bases, leaving 13 bases between the germline ends. The CDR3 region has the DNA TGTGCCAGCAGCTTAATTGCGGGGCCATACACAGATACGCAGTATTTT. Amino acids: CASSLIAGPYTDTQYF.

The CDR3 region is CASSPETGGFTDTQYF. The CDR3 DNA sequence: TGCGCCAGCAGCCCCGAGACAGGGGGCTTCACAGATACGCAGTATTTT. The chain joins TRBV5-1 to TRBJ2-3; TRBD1 matches 10 bases. The germline V gene encodes CDR1 SGHRS and CDR2 YFSETQ. Germline trimming cut 4 bases from V and 2 bases from J; bases unmatched to any gene: 7. This CDR3 has 16 amino acids.

This clonotype occurred a few times. One end of the junction fails to match germline, which may point to a read error. The V call is TRBV6-2 or TRBV6-3, the J call TRBJ2-7; D assignment may be TRBD1 or TRBD2 (6 bases each). This CDR3 is 13 amino acids long. CDR1 and CDR2 (germline): MNHEY, SVGEGT. This CDR3 is CASSYNGGRQDAF. CDR3 DNA sequence: TGTGCCAGCAGTTACAACGGGGGCAGGCAAGATGCCTTC.

The chain uses TRBV9 and TRBJ1-2, with 7 positions matching TRBD1. The CDR3 consists of 17 residues. V was pared by 7 bases and J by 6 bases, with 21 bases of the junction left unmatched. Per germline, CDR1 SGDLS and CDR2 YYNGEE. CDR3 coding DNA: TGTGCCAGCTCGAAAAGAGGGGGCCAGGGTCCATCGGATGGCTACACCTTC. Its protein is CASSKRGGQGPSDGYTF.

This clonotype was counted a few times. This chain joins TRBV10-3 and TRBJ2-7; D gene ambiguous. This CDR3 is built from 11 residues. Trimming removed 5 bases from V and 6 bases from J, with 8 bases in between. CDR1 and CDR2 from the germline V gene are ENHRY and SYGVKD. The DNA for the CDR3 is TGTGCCATCAGTAGGGATTCCGAGCAGTACTTC. Its translation is CAISRDSEQYF.

This clonotype turned up a few times. The CDR3 protein is CASSLAPEGEQFF. CDR3 bases: TGCGCCAGCAGCTTGGCGCCTGAGGGGGAGCAGTTCTTC. The chain recombines TRBV5-1 with TRBJ2-1; D tentatively fits TRBD1 or TRBD2 (5 bases each). The CDR3 consists of 13 residues. CDR1 is SGHRS and CDR2 is YFSETQ in the germline V gene. V lost 0 bases and J lost 10, with 11 bases in between.

This clonotype was seen a few times. This chain joins TRBV5-1 and TRBJ2-2; no definite D call. Trimming shortened V by 0 bases and J by 4 bases, and 7 bases separated the two germline ends. The CDR3 is made up of 14 amino acids. Germline CDR1 is SGHRS and CDR2 is YFSETQ. The CDR3 DNA reads as TGCGCCAGCAGCTTGGCCGGACGCACCGGGGAGCTGTTTTTT. Protein product: CASSLAGRTGELFF.

This clonotype was seen only a few times. The rearrangement uses TRBV5-1 and TRBJ1-2; D uncertain. V was clipped by 0 bases and J by 4 bases, with 10 bases between them. Germline assignment: CDR1 SGHRS and CDR2 YFSETQ. This CDR3 spans 14 amino acids. This CDR3 reads CASSLAAVAYGYTF. Written as DNA, the CDR3 is TGCGCCAGCAGCTTGGCCGCAGTGGCCTATGGCTACACCTTC.

The chain carries TRBV20-1 and TRBJ2-3; 10 bases line up with TRBD2. The CDR3 contains 16 residues. V trimming: 5 bases; J trimming: 2 bases; junction bases outside the gene matches: 10. Germline loops: CDR1 DFQATT, CDR2 SNEGSKA (reference sequence). The CDR3 region has the DNA TGCAGTGCTGCCCTTCTAGCGGGAGTGCACACAGATACGCAGTATTTT. It translates to CSAALLAGVHTDTQYF.

A single count supports this clonotype. V is TRBV15 and J is TRBJ1-1; perhaps TRBD1 as D (6 bases). Trimming took off 0 bases at V and 9 bases at J, with 20 bases between the two ends. Per the germline V gene, CDR1 is LNHNV and CDR2 is YYDKDF (reference sequence). The CDR3 extends over 16 amino acids. The CDR3 region is CATSRDRQVGGGKAFF. CDR3 sequence (DNA): TGTGCCACCAGCAGAGACCGACAGGTAGGCGGCGGAAAAGCTTTCTTT.

This clonotype occurred a few times. The rearrangement uses TRBV2 and TRBJ1-2; D is unclear. V was shortened by 4 bases and J by 0 bases, with 15 bases between the two germline ends. The CDR3 length is 16 residues. In germline, CDR1 is SNHLY, CDR2 FYNNEI. The CDR3 spells CASSGPTEHTNYGYTF. CDR3 bases: TGTGCCAGCAGTGGGCCTACAGAACACACTAACTATGGCTACACCTTC.

The gene calls are TRBV7-9 and TRBJ2-7; the D gene is possibly TRBD2 (6 bases). V was shortened by 6 bases and J by 6 bases, with 15 bases between the two germline ends. In germline, CDR1 is SEHNR, CDR2 FQNEAQ (reference sequence). This CDR3 spans 13 amino acids. This chain's CDR3 is CASSSTGEAEQYF. The CDR3 DNA is TGTGCCAGCAGTTCGACGGGGGAAGCCGAGCAGTACTTC.

This clonotype was seen more than once but under ten times. This sequence joins TRBV27 and TRBJ2-7; TRBD1 is a possible D gene (5 bases). CDR3 length: 13 residues. Germline-derived CDR1 and CDR2 are MNHEY and SMNVEV (reference sequence). V was trimmed by 5 bases and J by 0 bases, leaving 8 bases between them. CDR3 nucleotide sequence: TGTGCCAGCAGTGAGACAGCCTCCTACGAGCAGTACTTC. It codes for CASSETASYEQYF.